This TCR beta chain was identified in a study of regulatory T cells in long-lasting Graves disease. According to the study, TCR beta libraries were built with iRepertoire HTBI primers and CDR3-region Arm-PCR. TCRdb fed the multiplex PCR reads into MiXCR, producing one record per CDR3 protein. The sample records fewer than 600,000 distinct CDR3 sequences, roughly 22% being singletons. CDR3 size: 15 residues. Germline-derived CDR1 and CDR2 are SNHLY and FYNNEI. The V gene lost 2 bases and the J gene lost 3 bases, with 13 bases spanning the gap. This clonotype was recorded only once. Noted time point: persistent/refractory GD, antithyroid drugs over 5 years with positive TRAb. Extracted PBMC RNA gave rise to the TCR library.

The chain employs TRBV2 and TRBJ2-5, with D maybe TRBD2 (5 bases). The material sequenced was peripheral blood mononuclear cells (PBMCs), taken when the disease was refractory, from a patient treated with antithyroid drugs. The source is a female donor with Graves disease. The CDR3 DNA sequence: TGTGCCAGCAGTGAACTGGTGGGAGCAGAAGAGACCCAGTACTTC. It codes for CASSELVGAEETQYF.